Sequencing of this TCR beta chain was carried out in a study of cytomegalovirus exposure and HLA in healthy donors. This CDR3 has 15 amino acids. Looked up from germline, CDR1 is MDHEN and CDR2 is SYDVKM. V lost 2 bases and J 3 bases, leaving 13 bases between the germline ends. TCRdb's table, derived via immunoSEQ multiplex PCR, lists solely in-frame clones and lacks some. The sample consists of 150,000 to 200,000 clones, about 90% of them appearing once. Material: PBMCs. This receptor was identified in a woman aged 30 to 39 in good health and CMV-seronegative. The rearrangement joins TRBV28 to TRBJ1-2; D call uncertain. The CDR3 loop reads CASSLVFGEYYGYTF. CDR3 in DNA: TGTGCCAGCAGTTTAGTGTTTGGAGAATACTATGGCTACACCTTC.